This is a list of T cell receptor beta chains from one sample in a study of CD8+ T cells in alopecia areata. Profiled with immunoSEQ multiplex PCR; TCRdb holds only in-frame clones, not every one. This table has under 70,000 clones, over 95% appearing once. The sample consisted of CD8+ T cells sorted from blood, taken at week 0. Receptor source: a human donor with alopecia areata. CDR3s include the opening cysteine and the closing phenylalanine or tryptophan. A D gene is named only where the DNA matches it firmly. Size tells how often a clone was seen (once, few, many) or the class of an expanded clone, and some rows leave it out.

d_call	v_call	clone_size	j_call	cdr3_nt	cdr3_aa
.	TRBV6-5	.	TRBJ2-5	TGTGCCAGCGGAATGGGCAGTGAGCAGTACTTC	CASGMGSEQYF
.	TRBV29-1	.	TRBJ2-7	TGCAGCGTTGAGCCCCCGCCCGGGGGCGAGCAGTACTTC	CSVEPPPGGEQYF
.	TRBV9	.	TRBJ2-2	TGTGCCAGCCAGGGACCGAACACCGGGGAGCTGTTTTTT	CASQGPNTGELFF
.	TRBV7-9	.	TRBJ1-1	TGTGCCAGCAGCCAACTCAGGCCCGCGACGAACACTGAAGCTTTCTTT	CASSQLRPATNTEAFF
TRBD1	TRBV2	.	TRBJ2-3	TGTGCCAGCAGTGCCGGGACAGCCTTCACAGATACGCAGTATTTT	CASSAGTAFTDTQYF
TRBD2	TRBV6-1	.	TRBJ2-1	TGTGCCAGCAGTGACGGGGATCCGGCGGGGGGACGTGAGCAGTTCTTC	CASSDGDPAGGREQFF
.	TRBV5-1	.	TRBJ2-7	TGCGCCAGCAGCTTGGAGGGGAACGAGCAGTACTTC	CASSLEGNEQYF
TRBD2	TRBV29-1	.	TRBJ2-3	TGCAGCGTTGAAGCGACTAGCGGGGGCCCCTATGGTCCGTATTTT	CSVEATSGGPYGPYF
.	TRBV5-5	.	TRBJ2-5	TGTGCCAGCAGCTTGGCCGAGGGTTGGGAGACCCAGTACTTC	CASSLAEGWETQYF
.	TRBV7-6	.	TRBJ2-7	TGTGCCAGCAGCAATGGGCGGGTATCCGAGCAGTACTTC	CASSNGRVSEQYF
TRBD2	TRBV19	.	TRBJ2-1	TGTGCCAGTAGTACCAGACTAGCGGGACCCGAAAGCTCCTACAATGAGCAGTTCTTC	CASSTRLAGPESSYNEQFF
.	TRBV5-6	.	TRBJ2-7	TGTGCCAGCAGCTTATCAGTCCCGTCCTACGAGCAGTACTTC	CASSLSVPSYEQYF
TRBD1	TRBV5-6	.	TRBJ2-3	TGTGCCAGCAGCCCTAGCAGGGGGTTCACAGATACGCAGTATTTT	CASSPSRGFTDTQYF
.	TRBV5-4	once	TRBJ2-7	TGTGCCAGCAGCCCGGACCTGTCCTACGAGCAGTACTTC	CASSPDLSYEQYF
.	TRBV4-3	.	TRBJ2-2	TGCGCCAGCAGCCAAGACCGGCACCGAAACGGAGGGGAGCTGTTTTTT	CASSQDRHRNGGELFF
.	TRBV21-1	once	TRBJ1-5	TGTGCCAGCAGCAAAGCTAGACACCGGAGCATGGCCCAGCATTTT	CASSKARHRSMAQHF
TRBD1	TRBV27	.	TRBJ2-7	TGTGCCAGCAGTTTTTCAAGCGCAGGGGGCCTCTACTACGAGCAGTACTTC	CASSFSSAGGLYYEQYF
.	TRBV29-1	.	TRBJ2-5	TGCAGCGCCGGGTGGCGGGACCTGGAGACCCAGTACTTC	CSAGWRDLETQYF
.	TRBV30	.	TRBJ2-2	TGTGCCTGGAGTGTAGGGGGAATCGGGGAGCTGTTTTTT	CAWSVGGIGELFF
.	TRBV11-1	.	TRBJ1-5	TGTGCCAGCAGGGAACTGGACGCCGGTAGGGAGCCCCAGCATTTT	CASRELDAGREPQHF
.	TRBV6-1	.	TRBJ2-2	TGTGCCAGCAGTGAAGCGCGGATGACCGGGGAGCTGTTTTTT	CASSEARMTGELFF
TRBD2	TRBV7-6	once	TRBJ2-3	TGTGCCAGCAGCTTCGATAGGACTAGCGGGGCGCGGGATACGCAGTATTTT	CASSFDRTSGARDTQYF
.	TRBV19	.	TRBJ1-5	TGTGCCAGTACCACCAGGGAGACGCAGCCCCAGCATTTT	CASTTRETQPQHF
.	TRBV7-2	.	TRBJ2-2	TGTGCCAGCAGCTTAATACGGGGGAACACCGGGGAGCTGTTTTTT	CASSLIRGNTGELFF
.	TRBV29-1	once	TRBJ1-1	TGCAGCGTTGCTGGAGTGAACACTGAAGCTTTCTTT	CSVAGVNTEAFF
TRBD2	TRBV15	.	TRBJ2-1	TGTGCCACCAGCAGGACTAGCGGGCTGGGAGGCGATGAGCAGTTCTTC	CATSRTSGLGGDEQFF
.	TRBV14	.	TRBJ1-1	TGTGCCAGCAGCCTTCGCGGGACGGGTGAAGCTTTCTTT	CASSLRGTGEAFF
.	TRBV9	.	TRBJ2-1	TGTGCCAGCAGCGTAGCTAAGGAGTCCTACAATGAGCAGTTCTTC	CASSVAKESYNEQFF
.	TRBV15	.	TRBJ2-2	TGTGCCACCAGCGAGGGGAGGAACACCGGGGAGCTGTTTTTT	CATSEGRNTGELFF
.	TRBV29-1	.	TRBJ2-5	TGCAGCGTCTTCCGGGCCTCCAGGGAGACCCAGTACTTC	CSVFRASRETQYF
.	TRBV6-1	.	TRBJ2-7	TGTGCCAGCAGTCCAAGGGACTCTCGAGGCTACGAGCAGTACTTC	CASSPRDSRGYEQYF
TRBD2	TRBV4-1	.	TRBJ2-5	TGCGCCAGCAGCCAAGTCCTCGAGCGGGGGCCTCAAGAGACCCAGTACTTC	CASSQVLERGPQETQYF
.	TRBV29-1	.	TRBJ2-1	TGCAGCGTTTGGGTATTCTATGAGCAGTTCTTC	CSVWVFYEQFF
TRBD1	TRBV13	.	TRBJ2-7	TGTGCCAGCAGCTCAACTGGGACAGGGGGTGAAAGATCCTACGAGCAGTACTTC	CASSSTGTGGERSYEQYF
.	TRBV7-9	.	TRBJ2-5	TGTGCCAGCACGTCGAAGGACCAAGAGACCCAGTACTTC	CASTSKDQETQYF
.	TRBV4-3	once	TRBJ2-3	TGCGCCAGCAGTATCGGGTCGGGGCGCACAGATACGCAGTATTTT	CASSIGSGRTDTQYF
.	TRBV5-1	.	TRBJ1-1	TGCGCCAGCAGCTTGAGTGGGACCGTCCGGGAAGCTTTCTTT	CASSLSGTVREAFF
.	TRBV15	.	TRBJ2-7	TGTGCCACCAGCAGAGACGGACAGTCCTACGAGCAGTACTTC	CATSRDGQSYEQYF
.	TRBV2	.	TRBJ1-2	TGTGCCAGCACCGATGGTGTGGCTAACTATGGCTACACCTTC	CASTDGVANYGYTF
TRBD2	TRBV9	.	TRBJ2-7	TGTGCCAGCAGCGAGACTAGCGGGGGCTCCTACGAGCAGTACTTC	CASSETSGGSYEQYF
TRBD2	TRBV7-2	.	TRBJ2-2	TGTGCCAGCAGCCTCGGCGGGGGGAACACCGGGGAGCTGTTTTTT	CASSLGGGNTGELFF
.	TRBV7-9	.	TRBJ1-1	TGTGCCAGCAGCCTCGACAACACTGAAGCTTTCTTT	CASSLDNTEAFF
.	TRBV15	.	TRBJ2-6	TGTGCCACCAGCAGAGCCAGGGCCACTGGGGCCAACGTCCTGACTTTC	CATSRARATGANVLTF
TRBD2	TRBV7-9	.	TRBJ2-5	TGTGCCAGCAGCTACCAACTAGCGGGGGTGGAGACCCAGTACTTC	CASSYQLAGVETQYF
.	TRBV4-1	once	TRBJ1-6	TGCGCCAGCAGCCAAGATCCAGGCGCCAATTCACCCCTCCACTTT	CASSQDPGANSPLHF
TRBD1	TRBV19	.	TRBJ2-7	TGTGCCAGTAGCCCGGGACAGGGCCTTTCTACCTACGAGCAGTACTTC	CASSPGQGLSTYEQYF
.	TRBV30	.	TRBJ2-3	TGTGCCTGGAACCTGGTGGGGGGCCCGCAGTATTTT	CAWNLVGGPQYF
.	TRBV7-2	.	TRBJ2-3	TGTGCCAGCAGCTTATATCTGGGCACAGATACGCAGTATTTT	CASSLYLGTDTQYF